This T cell receptor beta chain appears in the sequencing data of a study of tumor-infiltrating lymphocytes in localized non-small cell lung cancer. By sample share, this clone is medium-sized. Its antigen is currently unknown. This CDR3 has 13 amino acids. Germline V gene lookup returns CDR1 SQVTM and CDR2 ANQGSEA. V gave up 6 bases and J gave up 0 bases, with 6 bases separating them. TCRdb's table, derived via immunoSEQ multiplex PCR, lists solely in-frame clones and lacks some. The sample includes 13,000 or so clones, nearly 85% of them seen just once. Regarding the study as a whole: Different pieces of the same tissue went to different assays, confounding technical variation with intratumor heterogeneity. Immunotypes IM1 and IM2 had similar TCR-derived T-cell fractions.

The V gene is TRBV29-1, the J gene TRBJ2-6, with D hard to call. This clonotype originated in a human donor with non-small cell lung cancer. Input material: uninvolved lung tissue not adjacent to the tumor. The CDR3 sequence is CSVRTSGANVLTF. CDR3 DNA: TGCAGCGTACGTACCTCTGGGGCCAACGTCCTGACTTTC.